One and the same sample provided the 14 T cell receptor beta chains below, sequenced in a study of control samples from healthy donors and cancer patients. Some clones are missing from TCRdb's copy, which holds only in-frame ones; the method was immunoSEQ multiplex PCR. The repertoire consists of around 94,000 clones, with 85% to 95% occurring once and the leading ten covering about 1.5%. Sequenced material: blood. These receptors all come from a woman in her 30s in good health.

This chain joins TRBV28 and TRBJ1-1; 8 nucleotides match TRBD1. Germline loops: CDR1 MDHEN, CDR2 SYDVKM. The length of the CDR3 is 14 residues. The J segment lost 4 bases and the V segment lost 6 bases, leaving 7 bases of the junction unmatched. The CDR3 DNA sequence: TGTGCCAGCAGGCCAGGGGGCGTCGGCACTGAAGCTTTCTTT. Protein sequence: CASRPGGVGTEAFF.

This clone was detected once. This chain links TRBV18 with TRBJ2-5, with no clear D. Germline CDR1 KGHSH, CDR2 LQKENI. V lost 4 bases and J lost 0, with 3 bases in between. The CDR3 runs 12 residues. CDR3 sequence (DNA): TGTGCCAGCTCACGGTACCAAGAGACCCAGTACTTC. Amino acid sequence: CASSRYQETQYF.

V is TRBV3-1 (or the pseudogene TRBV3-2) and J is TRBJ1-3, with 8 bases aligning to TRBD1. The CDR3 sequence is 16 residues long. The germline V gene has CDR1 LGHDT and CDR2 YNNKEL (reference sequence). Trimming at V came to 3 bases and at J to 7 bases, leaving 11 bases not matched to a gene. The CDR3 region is CASSHAAGGAGNTIYF. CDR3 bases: TGTGCCAGCAGCCACGCCGCAGGGGGCGCGGGGAACACCATATATTTT.

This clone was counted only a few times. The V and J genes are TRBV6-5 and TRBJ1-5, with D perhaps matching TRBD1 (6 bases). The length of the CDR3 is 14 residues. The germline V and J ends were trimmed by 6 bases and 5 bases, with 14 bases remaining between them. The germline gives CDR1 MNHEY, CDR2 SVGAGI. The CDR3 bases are TGTGCCAGCAGCGATCTGACAGGCTATCAGCCCCAGCATTTT. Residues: CASSDLTGYQPQHF.

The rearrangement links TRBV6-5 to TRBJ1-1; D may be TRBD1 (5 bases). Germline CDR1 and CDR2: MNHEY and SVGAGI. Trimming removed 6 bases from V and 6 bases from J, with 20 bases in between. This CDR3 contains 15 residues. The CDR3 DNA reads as TGTGCCAGCAGATCAAGGGACCAGGTTTCCGCTGAAGCTTTCTTT. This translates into CASRSRDQVSAEAFF.

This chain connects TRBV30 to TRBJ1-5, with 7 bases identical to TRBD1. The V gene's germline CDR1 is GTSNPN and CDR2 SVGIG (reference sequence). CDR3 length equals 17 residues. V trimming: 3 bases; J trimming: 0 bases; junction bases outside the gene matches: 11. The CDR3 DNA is TGTGCCTGGAGGGAAAGGGGACAGCAATATAGCAATCAGCCCCAGCATTTT. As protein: CAWRERGQQYSNQPQHF.

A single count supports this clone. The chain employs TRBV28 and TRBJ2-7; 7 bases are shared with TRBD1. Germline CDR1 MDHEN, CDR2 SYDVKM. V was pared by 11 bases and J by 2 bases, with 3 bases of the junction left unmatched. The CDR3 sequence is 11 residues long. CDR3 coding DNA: TGTGCCGCTGGACAGGCCTACGAGCAGTACTTC. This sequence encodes CAAGQAYEQYF.

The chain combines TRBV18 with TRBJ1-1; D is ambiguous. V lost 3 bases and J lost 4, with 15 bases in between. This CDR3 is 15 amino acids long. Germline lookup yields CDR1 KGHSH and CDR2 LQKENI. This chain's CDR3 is CASSPGMGRTTEAFF. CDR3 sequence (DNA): TGTGCCAGCTCACCTGGGATGGGCAGGACCACTGAAGCTTTCTTT.

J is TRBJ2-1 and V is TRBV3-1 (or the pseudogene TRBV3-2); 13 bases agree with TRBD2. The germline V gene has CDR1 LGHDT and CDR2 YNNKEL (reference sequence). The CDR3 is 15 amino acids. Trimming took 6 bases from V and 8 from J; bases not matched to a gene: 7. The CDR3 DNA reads TGTGCCAGCAGGGGGACTAGCGGGGCGACCTATGAGCAGTTCTTC. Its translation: CASRGTSGATYEQFF.

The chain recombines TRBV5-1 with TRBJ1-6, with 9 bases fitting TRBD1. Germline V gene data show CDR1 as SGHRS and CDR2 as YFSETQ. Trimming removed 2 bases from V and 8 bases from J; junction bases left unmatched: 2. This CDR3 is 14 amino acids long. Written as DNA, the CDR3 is TGCGCCAGCAGCTTACAGGGGGCAGATTCACCCCTCCACTTT. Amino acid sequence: CASSLQGADSPLHF.

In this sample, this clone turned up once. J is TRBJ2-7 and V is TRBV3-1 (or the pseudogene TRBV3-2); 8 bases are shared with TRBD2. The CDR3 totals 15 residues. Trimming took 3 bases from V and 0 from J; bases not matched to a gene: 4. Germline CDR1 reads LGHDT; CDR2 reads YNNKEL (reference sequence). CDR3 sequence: CASSQGTSGSYEQYF. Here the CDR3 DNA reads TGTGCCAGCAGCCAGGGCACTAGCGGCTCCTACGAGCAGTACTTC.

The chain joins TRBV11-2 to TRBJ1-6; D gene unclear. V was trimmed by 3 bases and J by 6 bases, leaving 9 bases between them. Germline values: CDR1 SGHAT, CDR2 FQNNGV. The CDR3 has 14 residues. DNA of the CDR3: TGTGCCAGCAGCTTTATCGGGATTAATTCACCCCTCCACTTT. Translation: CASSFIGINSPLHF.

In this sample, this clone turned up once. CDR3 loop: CASSLGLAGGPGDEQFF. In DNA, the CDR3 is TGTGCCAGCAGCCTAGGACTAGCGGGAGGGCCGGGGGATGAGCAGTTCTTC. The rearrangement joins TRBV7-9 to TRBJ2-1; 15 positions agree with TRBD2. The CDR3 has 17 residues. Trimming cost V 5 bases and J 8 bases; bases outside gene matches: 10. Germline lookup yields CDR1 SEHNR and CDR2 FQNEAQ (reference sequence).

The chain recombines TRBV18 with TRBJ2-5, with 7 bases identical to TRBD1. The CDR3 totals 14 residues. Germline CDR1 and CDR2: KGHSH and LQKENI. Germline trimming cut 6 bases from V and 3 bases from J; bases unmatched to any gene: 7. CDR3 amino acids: CASSPTGTEETQYF. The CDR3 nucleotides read TGTGCCAGCTCTCCCACCGGGACAGAAGAGACCCAGTACTTC.